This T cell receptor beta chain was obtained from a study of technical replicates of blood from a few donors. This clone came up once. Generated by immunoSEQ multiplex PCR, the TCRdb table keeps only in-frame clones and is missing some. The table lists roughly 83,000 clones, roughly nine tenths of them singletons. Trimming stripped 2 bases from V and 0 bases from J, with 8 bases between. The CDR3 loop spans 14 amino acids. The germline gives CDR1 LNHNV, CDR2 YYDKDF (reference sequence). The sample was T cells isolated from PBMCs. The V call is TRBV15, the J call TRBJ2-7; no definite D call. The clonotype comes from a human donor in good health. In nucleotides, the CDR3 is TGTGCCACCAGCAGAACAGCCAACTCCTACGAGCAGTACTTC. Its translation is CATSRTANSYEQYF.